The 20 T cell receptor beta chains presented below share a single source sample, sequenced in a study of blood T cell repertoires in COVID-19. Repertoires were generated with immunoSEQ multiplex PCR, while TCRdb's copy carries only in-frame clones and drops some. The table has tens of thousands of clones, around 80% seen once. The sequencing sample was made of peripheral blood. The receptors were sampled from a man in his sixties with active or convalescent COVID-19.

This chain connects TRBV29-1 to TRBJ2-7; the match to TRBD1 covers 8 bases. CDR1 SQVTM and CDR2 ANQGSEA come from the germline V gene. J gave up 6 bases and V 7 bases, and 14 bases lay outside the gene matches. The CDR3 loop spans 14 amino acids. The CDR3 sequence is CSARTGTGEREQYF. Here the CDR3 DNA reads TGCAGCGCCCGGACCGGGACAGGCGAACGCGAGCAGTACTTC.

J is TRBJ2-7 and V is TRBV18, with TRBD1 matching 9 bases. CDR3 length: 16 residues. V was clipped by 6 bases and J by 5 bases; unmatched bases: 14. The germline gives CDR1 KGHSH, CDR2 LQKENI. The DNA for the CDR3 is TGTGCCAGCTCCCCATATTCCGGGACAGGGACTAACGAGCAGTACTTC. It is translated as CASSPYSGTGTNEQYF.

The V gene is TRBV7-2, the J gene TRBJ2-1, with D possibly TRBD2 on 6 matching bases. V was shortened by 2 bases and J by 8 bases, with 22 bases between the two germline ends. The CDR3 is 17 amino acids. Germline V gene data show CDR1 as SGHTA and CDR2 as FQGNSA. The CDR3 DNA reads as TGTGCCAGCAGCTTATTAGCGGTGGCCACACTGGGGGATGAGCAGTTCTTC. It specifies CASSLLAVATLGDEQFF.

The chain carries TRBV19 and TRBJ1-4; a possible D gene is TRBD1 (5 bases). The CDR3 covers 14 residues. V was cut by 4 bases and J by 8 bases, with 14 bases left in between. Germline V gene data show CDR1 as LNHDA and CDR2 as SQIVND (reference sequence). The CDR3 DNA sequence: TGTGCCAGTAGTAGTGGGGCTTACGGCGAAAAACTGTTTTTT. Amino acid sequence: CASSSGAYGEKLFF.

This chain uses TRBV5-5 with TRBJ2-3, with D possibly TRBD2 on 5 matching bases. This CDR3 has 14 residues. The germline V gene has CDR1 SGHKS and CDR2 YYEKEE (reference sequence). Trimming removed 4 bases from V and 3 bases from J, with 12 bases in between. This CDR3 reads CASSKGRGTDTQYF. In nucleotides, the CDR3 is TGTGCCAGCAGCAAGGGCCGGGGTACAGATACGCAGTATTTT.

This clone was counted once. J is TRBJ2-1 and V is TRBV6-5; the match to TRBD2 covers 8 bases. Losses at the gene ends were 4 bases for V and 5 bases for J; bases not matched to a gene: 10. This CDR3 comprises 16 residues. CDR1 is MNHEY, CDR2 SVGAGI, per germline. This CDR3 is CASSSSLGGADNEQFF. CDR3 DNA sequence: TGTGCCAGCAGTTCTTCTCTCGGGGGGGCGGACAATGAGCAGTTCTTC.

J is TRBJ1-5 and V is TRBV5-1, with D maybe TRBD1 (6 bases). The CDR3 is made up of 14 amino acids. The ends were cut back, 2 bases at V and 3 bases at J, with 9 bases in the middle. The germline gives CDR1 SGHRS, CDR2 YFSETQ. The CDR3 nucleotides are TGCGCCAGCAGCTTTGGGGACATCAATCAGCCCCAGCATTTT. This gives the protein CASSFGDINQPQHF.

The V and J genes are TRBV6-5 and TRBJ2-2, with TRBD1 matching over 8 bases. Germline lookup yields CDR1 MNHEY and CDR2 SVGAGI. V lost 7 bases and J lost 5; bases outside the gene matches: 9. This CDR3 has 15 amino acids. In nucleotides, the CDR3 is TGTGCCAGCAAAAGAGGGACAGGAGCTACCGGGGAGCTGTTTTTT. Translating it yields CASKRGTGATGELFF.

The chain has TRBV6-5 and TRBJ2-1; TRBD2 matches 12 bases. This CDR3 is 14 amino acids long. Trimming cost V 7 bases and J 6 bases; bases outside gene matches: 4. Germline V gene sequence: CDR1 MNHEY, CDR2 SVGAGI. CDR3 nucleotide sequence: TGTGCCAGCATACTAGCGGGGGGAAGCAATGAGCAGTTCTTC. Its protein product is CASILAGGSNEQFF.

The chain links TRBV3-1 (or the pseudogene TRBV3-2) to TRBJ1-2; D not certain. The CDR3 is made up of 13 amino acids. Trimming cost V 4 bases and J 3 bases, with 9 bases left between them. Germline V gene sequence: CDR1 LGHDT, CDR2 YNNKEL (reference sequence). The CDR3 sequence is CASSPNGDYGYTF. The CDR3 DNA reads TGTGCCAGCAGCCCGAACGGAGACTATGGCTACACCTTC.

The DNA for the CDR3 is TGTGCCACCAGCATCCAAGCGGGGGGGCCCGCAGATACGCAGTATTTT. Its protein is CATSIQAGGPADTQYF. The chain employs TRBV15 and TRBJ2-3; 10 nucleotides agree with TRBD2. Germline CDR1 is LNHNV and CDR2 is YYDKDF (reference sequence). The trim removed 4 bases at V and 4 bases at J, leaving 8 bases unmatched. CDR3 length: 16 amino acids.

The V call is TRBV6-5, the J call TRBJ2-5, with 7 bases aligning to TRBD2. Germline CDR1 MNHEY, CDR2 SVGAGI. The CDR3 totals 15 residues. V dropped 2 bases and J dropped 2; count of bases not matched to a gene: 5. The CDR3 DNA is TGTGCCAGCAGTTACAGGGGAGGGGCACAAGAGACCCAGTACTTC. Its protein product is CASSYRGGAQETQYF.

The V call is TRBV9, the J call TRBJ1-1; D may be TRBD1 (5 bases). The CDR3 totals 13 residues. V was trimmed by 3 bases and J by 1 base, leaving 7 bases between them. CDR1 is SGDLS, CDR2 YYNGEE, per germline. CDR3 in DNA: TGTGCCAGCAGCGCGCAGGGGAACACTGAAGCTTTCTTT. Residues: CASSAQGNTEAFF. The variable domain in full, with the rest retrieved from reference TRBV9 and TRBJ1-1, is DSGVTQTPKHLITATGQRVTLRCSPRSGDLSVYWYQQSLDQGLQFLIQYYNGEERAKGNILERFSAQQFPDLHSELNLSSLELGDSALYFCASSAQGNTEAFFGQGTRLTVV.

The chain couples TRBV27 to TRBJ1-1; maybe TRBD1 (5 bases). This CDR3 contains 14 residues. The germline gives CDR1 MNHEY, CDR2 SMNVEV (reference sequence). V was pared by 3 bases and J by 4 bases, with 12 bases between. The CDR3 spells CASSFFRGTTEAFF. The CDR3 DNA is TGTGCCAGCAGTTTTTTTCGGGGGACCACTGAAGCTTTCTTT.

The CDR3 loop is CASRKTGTVYGYTF. CDR3 nucleotides: TGTGCCAGCAGGAAAACCGGGACAGTCTATGGCTACACCTTC. This rearrangement joins TRBV28 to TRBJ1-2, with 7 bases that match TRBD1. With V trimmed by 6 bases and J by 4 bases, 8 bases remained unmatched. Germline CDR1 reads MDHEN; CDR2 reads SYDVKM. The CDR3 covers 14 residues.

The rearrangement joins TRBV7-2 to TRBJ2-5; TRBD1 agrees at 9 bases. The CDR3 has 14 residues. With V trimmed by 7 bases and J by 4 bases, 7 bases remained unmatched. CDR1 SGHTA and CDR2 FQGNSA come from the germline V gene. This CDR3 is CASTTETGGETQYF. The DNA for the CDR3 is TGTGCCAGCACTACGGAGACAGGGGGAGAGACCCAGTACTTC.

This sequence joins TRBV5-1 and TRBJ2-5; the D gene is possibly TRBD1 (6 bases). In germline, CDR1 is SGHRS, CDR2 YFSETQ. This CDR3 spans 15 amino acids. Trimming removed 5 bases from V and 0 bases from J, with 14 bases in between. The CDR3 spells CASRTYRDNQETQYF. DNA of the CDR3: TGCGCCAGCAGGACGTACCGGGACAACCAAGAGACCCAGTACTTC.

This chain uses TRBV9 with TRBJ1-1; D might be TRBD1 (6 bases). The CDR3 spans 14 residues. The V end was cut by 1 base, the J end by 2 bases, with 9 bases between. Germline V gene data show CDR1 as SGDLS and CDR2 as YYNGEE. The CDR3 is CASSVMDRNTEAFF. Here the CDR3 DNA reads TGTGCCAGCAGCGTAATGGACAGAAACACTGAAGCTTTCTTT.

The chain couples TRBV19 to TRBJ2-2; D may be TRBD1 (5 bases). Trimming pared 8 bases from V and 0 bases from J, leaving 7 bases between. The CDR3 has 13 amino acids. Per germline, CDR1 LNHDA and CDR2 SQIVND (reference sequence). CDR3 sequence reads: CASQTANTGELFF. The CDR3 nucleotides are TGTGCCAGTCAGACAGCGAACACCGGGGAGCTGTTTTTT.

The V gene is TRBV28, the J gene TRBJ1-2, with a weak D call TRBD1 (6 bases). The V end lost 7 bases, the J end lost 3 bases, and 15 bases lay between the germline ends. Germline CDR1 reads MDHEN; CDR2 reads SYDVKM. The CDR3 is 14 residues long. For the CDR3, the DNA is TGTGCCAGCACCCTGGGGGGGGGCTACTATGGCTACACCTTC. Protein sequence: CASTLGGGYYGYTF.